The 3 T cell receptor beta chains reported below all come from one sample, sequenced in a study of T cells in Graves' hyperthyroidism and ophthalmopathy. Amplified TCR beta CDR3 regions derived from RNA transcripts. Carried out on the TCR CDR3, a first-round RT-PCR used the HTBI primer set. Using its own MiXCR run on the multiplex PCR reads, TCRdb lists one record per CDR3 protein. The sample shows 650,000 to 700,000 distinct CDR3 sequences, roughly 17% of them seen only once. The sample was blood. The receptors come from a man between 50 and 59 years old with Graves' hyperthyroidism.

This clonotype was detected a few times. The rearrangement links TRBV28 to TRBJ1-5; possible D gene TRBD1, 5 bases. This CDR3 is 16 amino acids long. Between the trimmed V and J ends, which lost 4 bases and 0 bases, there was a span of 13 bases. From germline, CDR1 is MDHEN and CDR2 SYDVKM. Here the CDR3 DNA reads TGTGCCAGCAGTTCCCGGGACGGTTATAGCAATCAGCCCCAGCATTTT. Its protein is CASSSRDGYSNQPQHF.

This chain joins TRBV18 and TRBJ2-2; 9 bases are a match to TRBD2. This CDR3 comprises 18 residues. The junction had 10 bases not matched to a gene; V was cut back by 3 bases and J by 2 bases. Germline V CDR1 and CDR2: KGHSH, LQKENI. CDR3 coding DNA: TGTGCCAGCTCACCGTTTGGTAGCGGGAGTATAAACACCGGGGAGCTGTTTTTT. Translation: CASSPFGSGSINTGELFF.

This clonotype was seen ten or more times. V gene TRBV28 combines with J gene TRBJ1-5, with no clear D. The CDR3 consists of 15 residues. Deletions cut 2 bases from V and 4 bases from J, with 12 bases between. Germline V gene data show CDR1 as MDHEN and CDR2 as SYDVKM. The CDR3 protein is CASSLSGGKNQPQHF. The CDR3 nucleotides are TGTGCCAGCAGTTTAAGTGGCGGAAAAAATCAGCCCCAGCATTTT.